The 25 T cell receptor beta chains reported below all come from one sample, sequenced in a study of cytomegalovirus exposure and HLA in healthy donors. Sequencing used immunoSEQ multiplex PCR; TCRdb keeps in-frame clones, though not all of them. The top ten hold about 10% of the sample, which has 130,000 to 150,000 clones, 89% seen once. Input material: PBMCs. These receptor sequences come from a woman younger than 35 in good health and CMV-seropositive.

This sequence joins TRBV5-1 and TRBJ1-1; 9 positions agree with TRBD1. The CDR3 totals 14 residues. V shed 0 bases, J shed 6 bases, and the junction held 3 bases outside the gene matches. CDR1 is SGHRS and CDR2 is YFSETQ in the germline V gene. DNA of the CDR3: TGCGCCAGCAGCTTGGCCGGGACAGGGCCTGAAGCTTTCTTT. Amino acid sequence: CASSLAGTGPEAFF. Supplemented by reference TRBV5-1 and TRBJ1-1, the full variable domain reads KAGVTQTPRYLIKTRGQQVTLSCSPISGHRSVSWYQQTPGQGLQFLFEYFSETQRNKGNFPGRFSGRQFSNSRSEMNVSTLELGDSALYLCASSLAGTGPEAFFGQGTRLTVV.

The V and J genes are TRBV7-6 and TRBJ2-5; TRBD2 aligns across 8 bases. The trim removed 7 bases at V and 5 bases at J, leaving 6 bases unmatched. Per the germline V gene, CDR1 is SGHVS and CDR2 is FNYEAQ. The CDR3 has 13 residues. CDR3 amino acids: CASNGGVQETQYF. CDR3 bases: TGTGCCAGCAACGGGGGGGTACAGGAGACCCAGTACTTC.

CDR3 sequence (DNA): TGTGCCAGTCGAACGACTGCTAGCACAGATACGCAGTATTTT. This gives the protein CASRTTASTDTQYF. J is TRBJ2-3 and V is TRBV19; D is uncertain. The CDR3 covers 14 residues. The V end was cut by 8 bases, the J end by 0 bases, with 12 bases between. CDR1 is LNHDA, CDR2 SQIVND, per germline (reference sequence).

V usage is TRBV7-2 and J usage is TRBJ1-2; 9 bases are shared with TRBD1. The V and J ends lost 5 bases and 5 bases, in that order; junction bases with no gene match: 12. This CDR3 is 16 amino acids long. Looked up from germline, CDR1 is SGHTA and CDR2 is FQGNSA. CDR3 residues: CASSPRLQGAVYGYTF. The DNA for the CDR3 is TGTGCCAGCAGCCCCCGGTTACAGGGGGCCGTTTATGGCTACACCTTC.

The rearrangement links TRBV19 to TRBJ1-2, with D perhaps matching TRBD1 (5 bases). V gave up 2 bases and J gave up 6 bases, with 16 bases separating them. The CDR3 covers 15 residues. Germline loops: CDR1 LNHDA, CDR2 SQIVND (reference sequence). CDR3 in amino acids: CASSIQGGPRDGYTF. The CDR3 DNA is TGTGCCAGTAGTATACAGGGAGGTCCTCGTGATGGCTACACCTTC.

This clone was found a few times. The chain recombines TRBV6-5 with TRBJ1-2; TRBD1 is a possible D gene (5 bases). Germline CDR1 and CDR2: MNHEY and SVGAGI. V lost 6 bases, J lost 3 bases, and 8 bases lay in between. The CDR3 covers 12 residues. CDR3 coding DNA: TGTGCCAGCAGGGGGCTCGACTATGGCTACACCTTC. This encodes CASRGLDYGYTF.

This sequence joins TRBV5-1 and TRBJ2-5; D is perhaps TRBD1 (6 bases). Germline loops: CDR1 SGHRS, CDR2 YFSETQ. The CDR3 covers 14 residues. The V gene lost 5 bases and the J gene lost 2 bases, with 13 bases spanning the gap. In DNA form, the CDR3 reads TGCGCCAGCAGGAGGTCAGGGGCGCAAGAGACCCAGTACTTC. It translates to CASRRSGAQETQYF.

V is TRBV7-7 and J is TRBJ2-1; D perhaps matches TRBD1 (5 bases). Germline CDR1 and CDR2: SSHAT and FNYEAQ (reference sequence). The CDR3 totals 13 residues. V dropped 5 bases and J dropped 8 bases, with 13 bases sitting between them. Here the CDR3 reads CASSPGPTYEQFF. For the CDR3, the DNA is TGTGCCAGCAGCCCAGGGCCAACCTATGAGCAGTTCTTC. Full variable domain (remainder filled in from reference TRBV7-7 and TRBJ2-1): GAGVSQSPRYKVTKRGQDVTLRCDPISSHATLYWYQQALGQGPEFLTYFNYEAQPDKSGLPSDRFSAERPEGSISTLTIQRTEQRDSAMYRCASSPGPTYEQFFGPGTRLTVL.

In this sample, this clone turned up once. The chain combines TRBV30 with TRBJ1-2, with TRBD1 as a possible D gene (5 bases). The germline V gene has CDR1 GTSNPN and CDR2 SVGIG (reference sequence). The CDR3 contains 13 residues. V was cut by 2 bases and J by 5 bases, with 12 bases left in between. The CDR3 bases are TGTGCCTGGAGTTTAAGACAGCAATATGGCTACACCTTC. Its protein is CAWSLRQQYGYTF.

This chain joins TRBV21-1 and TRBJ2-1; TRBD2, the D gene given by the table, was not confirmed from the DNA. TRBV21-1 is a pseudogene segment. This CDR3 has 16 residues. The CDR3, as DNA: TGTGCCAGCAGACCTACCGAGGGGGGAGGGGAGAGTGAGCAGTTCTTC. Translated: CASRPTEGGGESEQFF.

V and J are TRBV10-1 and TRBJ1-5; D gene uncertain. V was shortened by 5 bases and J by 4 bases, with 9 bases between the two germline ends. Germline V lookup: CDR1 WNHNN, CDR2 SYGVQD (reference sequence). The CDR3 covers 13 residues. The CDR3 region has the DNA TGCGCCAGCAGTCCAGGCCCGAATCAGCCCCAGCATTTT. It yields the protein CASSPGPNQPQHF.

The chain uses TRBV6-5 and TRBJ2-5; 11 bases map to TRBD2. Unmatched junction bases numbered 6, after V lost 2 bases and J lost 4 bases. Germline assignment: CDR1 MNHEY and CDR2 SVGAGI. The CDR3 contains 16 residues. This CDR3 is CASSYPLAGGGETQYF. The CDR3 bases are TGTGCCAGCAGTTACCCGCTAGCGGGGGGTGGAGAGACCCAGTACTTC.

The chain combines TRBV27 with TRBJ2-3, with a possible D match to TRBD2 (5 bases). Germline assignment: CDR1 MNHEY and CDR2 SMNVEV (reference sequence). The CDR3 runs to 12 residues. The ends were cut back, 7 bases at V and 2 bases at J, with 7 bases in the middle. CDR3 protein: CASTGNTDTQYF. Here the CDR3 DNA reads TGTGCCAGCACGGGGAACACAGATACGCAGTATTTT.

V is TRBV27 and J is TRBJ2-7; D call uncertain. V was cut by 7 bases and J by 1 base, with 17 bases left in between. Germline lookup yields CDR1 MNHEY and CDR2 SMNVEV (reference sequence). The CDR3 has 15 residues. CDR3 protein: CASIISPSPSYEQYF. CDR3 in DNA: TGTGCCAGCATTATCTCCCCCAGTCCTTCCTACGAGCAGTACTTC.

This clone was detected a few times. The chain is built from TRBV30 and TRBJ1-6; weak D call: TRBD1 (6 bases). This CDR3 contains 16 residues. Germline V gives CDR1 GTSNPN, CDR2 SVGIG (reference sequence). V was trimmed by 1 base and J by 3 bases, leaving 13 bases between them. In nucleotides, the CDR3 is TGTGCCTGGAGTGGCTGGACAGTTAACTATAATTCACCCCTCCACTTT. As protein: CAWSGWTVNYNSPLHF.

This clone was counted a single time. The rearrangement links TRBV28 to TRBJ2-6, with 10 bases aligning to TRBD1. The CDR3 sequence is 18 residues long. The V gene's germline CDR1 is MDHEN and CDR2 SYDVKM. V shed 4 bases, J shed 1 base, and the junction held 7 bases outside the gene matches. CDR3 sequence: CASSSSGQGLSGANVLTF. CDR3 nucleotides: TGTGCCAGCAGTTCGTCGGGACAGGGGCTTTCTGGGGCCAACGTCCTGACTTTC.

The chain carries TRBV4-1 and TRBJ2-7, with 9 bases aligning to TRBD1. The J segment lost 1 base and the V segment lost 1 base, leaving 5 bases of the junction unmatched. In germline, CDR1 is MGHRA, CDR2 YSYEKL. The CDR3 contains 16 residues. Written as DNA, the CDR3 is TGCGCCAGCAGCCAAGTAGGCGGGACAGGGTCCTACGAGCAGTACTTC. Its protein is CASSQVGGTGSYEQYF.

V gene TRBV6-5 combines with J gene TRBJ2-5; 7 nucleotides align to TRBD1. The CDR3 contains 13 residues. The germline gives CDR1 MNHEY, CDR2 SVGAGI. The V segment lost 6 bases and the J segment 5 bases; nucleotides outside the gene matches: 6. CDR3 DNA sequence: TGTGCCAGCAGATCTGACAGGGTCGAGACCCAGTACTTC. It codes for CASRSDRVETQYF.

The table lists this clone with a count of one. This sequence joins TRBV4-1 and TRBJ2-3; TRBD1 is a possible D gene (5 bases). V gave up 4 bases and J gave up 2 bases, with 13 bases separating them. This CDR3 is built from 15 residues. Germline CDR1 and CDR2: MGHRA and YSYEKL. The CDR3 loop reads CASSPLGRDTDTQYF. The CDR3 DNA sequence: TGCGCCAGCAGCCCCTTGGGCAGGGACACAGATACGCAGTATTTT.

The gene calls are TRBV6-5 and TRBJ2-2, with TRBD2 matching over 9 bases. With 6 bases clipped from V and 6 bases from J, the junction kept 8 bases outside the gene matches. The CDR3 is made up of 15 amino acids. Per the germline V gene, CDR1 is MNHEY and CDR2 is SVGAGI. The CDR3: CASSRRGGGAGELFF. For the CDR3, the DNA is TGTGCCAGCAGCCGGCGGGGGGGCGGTGCCGGGGAGCTGTTTTTT.

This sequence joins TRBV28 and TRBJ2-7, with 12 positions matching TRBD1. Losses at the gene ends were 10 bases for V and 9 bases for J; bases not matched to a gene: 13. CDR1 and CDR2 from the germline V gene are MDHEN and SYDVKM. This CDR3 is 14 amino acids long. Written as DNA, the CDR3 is TGTGCCAACCAGGGACAGGGGGCTTTCGGTGCGCAGTACTTC. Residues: CANQGQGAFGAQYF.

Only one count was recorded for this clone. The DNA of the CDR3 is TGTGCCAGCAGCGTGTTGGCGGAGGGGAACTATGGCTACACCTTC. Its translation: CASSVLAEGNYGYTF. The chain links TRBV9 to TRBJ1-2; D possibly corresponds to TRBD1 (5 bases). Looked up from germline, CDR1 is SGDLS and CDR2 is YYNGEE. V was shortened by 2 bases and J by 2 bases, with 13 bases between the two germline ends. This CDR3 spans 15 amino acids.

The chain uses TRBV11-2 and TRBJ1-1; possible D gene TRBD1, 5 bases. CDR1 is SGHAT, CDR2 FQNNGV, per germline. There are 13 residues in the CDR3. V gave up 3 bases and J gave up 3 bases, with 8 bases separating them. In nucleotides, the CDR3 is TGTGCCAGCAGCTTGGGGCATGACACTGAAGCTTTCTTT. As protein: CASSLGHDTEAFF.

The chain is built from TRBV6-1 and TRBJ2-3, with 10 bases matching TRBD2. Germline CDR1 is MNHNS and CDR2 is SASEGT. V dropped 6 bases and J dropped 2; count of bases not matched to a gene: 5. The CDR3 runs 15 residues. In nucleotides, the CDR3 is TGTGCCAGCAGATCAGCGGGGGGGCACACAGATACGCAGTATTTT. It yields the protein CASRSAGGHTDTQYF.

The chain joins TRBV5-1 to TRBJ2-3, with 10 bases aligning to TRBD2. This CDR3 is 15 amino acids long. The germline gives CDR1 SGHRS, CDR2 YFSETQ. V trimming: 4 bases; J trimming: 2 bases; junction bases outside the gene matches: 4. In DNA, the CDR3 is TGCGCCAGCAGCCCCACTAGCGGGGCCACAGATACGCAGTATTTT. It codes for CASSPTSGATDTQYF.